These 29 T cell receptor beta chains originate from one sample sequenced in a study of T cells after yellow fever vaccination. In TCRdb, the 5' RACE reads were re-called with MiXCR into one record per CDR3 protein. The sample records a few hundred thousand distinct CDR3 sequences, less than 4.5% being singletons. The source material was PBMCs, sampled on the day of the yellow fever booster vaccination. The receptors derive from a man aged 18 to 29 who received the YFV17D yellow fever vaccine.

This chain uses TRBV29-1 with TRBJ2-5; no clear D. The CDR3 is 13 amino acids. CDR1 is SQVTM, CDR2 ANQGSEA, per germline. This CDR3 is CCGRVWGWETQYF. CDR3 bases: TGCTGTGGTCGGGTGTGGGGATGGGAGACCCAGTACTTC.

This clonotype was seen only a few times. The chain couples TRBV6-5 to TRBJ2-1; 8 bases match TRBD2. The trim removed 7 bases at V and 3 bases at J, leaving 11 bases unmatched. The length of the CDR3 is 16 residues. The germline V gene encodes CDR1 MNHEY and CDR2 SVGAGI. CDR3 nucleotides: TGTGCCAGCAAGGAACTGGGACTAGGGGTCTACAATGAGCAGTTCTTC. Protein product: CASKELGLGVYNEQFF.

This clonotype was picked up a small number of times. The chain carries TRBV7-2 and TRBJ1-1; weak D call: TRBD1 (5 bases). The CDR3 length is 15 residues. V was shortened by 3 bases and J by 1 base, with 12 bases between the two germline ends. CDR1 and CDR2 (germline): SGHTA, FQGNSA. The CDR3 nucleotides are TGTGCCAGCAGCTTGAGGGGATTTACGAACACTGAAGCTTTCTTT. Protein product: CASSLRGFTNTEAFF.

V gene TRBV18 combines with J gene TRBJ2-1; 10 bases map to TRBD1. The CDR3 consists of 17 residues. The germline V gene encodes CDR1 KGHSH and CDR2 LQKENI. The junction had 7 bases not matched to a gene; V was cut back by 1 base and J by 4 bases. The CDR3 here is CASSPLTGGGLYNEQFF. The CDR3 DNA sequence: TGTGCCAGCTCACCACTGACAGGGGGCGGCCTTTACAATGAGCAGTTCTTC. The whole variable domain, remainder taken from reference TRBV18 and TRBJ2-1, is NAGVMQNPRHLVRRRGQEARLRCSPMKGHSHVYWYRQLPEEGLKFMVYLQKENIIDESGMPKERFSAEFPKEGPSILRIQQVVRGDSAAYFCASSPLTGGGLYNEQFFGPGTRLTVL.

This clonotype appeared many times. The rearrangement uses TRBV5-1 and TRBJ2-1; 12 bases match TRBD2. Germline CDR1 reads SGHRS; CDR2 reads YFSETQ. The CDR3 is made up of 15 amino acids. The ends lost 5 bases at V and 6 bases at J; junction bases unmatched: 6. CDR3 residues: CASSFLAGGPNEQFF. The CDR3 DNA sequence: TGCGCCAGCAGTTTTCTAGCGGGGGGGCCCAATGAGCAGTTCTTC.

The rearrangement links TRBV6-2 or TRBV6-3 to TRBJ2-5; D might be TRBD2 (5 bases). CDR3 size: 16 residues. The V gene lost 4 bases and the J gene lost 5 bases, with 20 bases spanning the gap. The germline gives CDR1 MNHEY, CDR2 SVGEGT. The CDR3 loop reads CASSSRGPGIKETQYF. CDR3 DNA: TGTGCCAGCAGTTCCCGGGGTCCGGGGATCAAGGAGACCCAGTACTTC.

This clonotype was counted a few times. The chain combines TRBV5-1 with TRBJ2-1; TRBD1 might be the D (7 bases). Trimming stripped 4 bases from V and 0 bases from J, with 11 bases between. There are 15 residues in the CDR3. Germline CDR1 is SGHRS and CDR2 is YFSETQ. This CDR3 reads CASSAGQSSYNEQFF. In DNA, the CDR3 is TGCGCCAGCAGCGCGGGACAGAGCTCCTACAATGAGCAGTTCTTC.

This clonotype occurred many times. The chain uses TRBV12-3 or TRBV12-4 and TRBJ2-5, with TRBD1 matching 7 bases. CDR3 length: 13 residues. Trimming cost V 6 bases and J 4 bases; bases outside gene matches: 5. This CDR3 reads CASRPTGVETQYF. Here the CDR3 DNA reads TGTGCCAGCAGACCCACAGGGGTAGAGACCCAGTACTTC.

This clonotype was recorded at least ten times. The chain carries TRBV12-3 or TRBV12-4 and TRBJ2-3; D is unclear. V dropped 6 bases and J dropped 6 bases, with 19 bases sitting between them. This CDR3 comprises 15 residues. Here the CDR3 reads CASRIGPPASDTQYF. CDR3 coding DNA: TGTGCCAGCAGAATTGGGCCCCCAGCATCGGATACGCAGTATTTT.

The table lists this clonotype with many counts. CDR3 nucleotide sequence: TGTGCCAGCAGTTCGGGACAGGGGAACGAGCAGTACTTC. Translating it yields CASSSGQGNEQYF. This sequence joins TRBV27 and TRBJ2-7, with 10 bases identical to TRBD1. CDR1 is MNHEY, CDR2 SMNVEV, per germline (reference sequence). Trimming took 4 bases from V and 5 from J; bases not matched to a gene: 2. The CDR3 runs to 13 residues.

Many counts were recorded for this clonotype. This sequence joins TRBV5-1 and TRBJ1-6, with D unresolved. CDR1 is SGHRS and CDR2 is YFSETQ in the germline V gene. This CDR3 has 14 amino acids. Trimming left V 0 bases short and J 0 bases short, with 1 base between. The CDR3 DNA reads TGCGCCAGCAGCTTGGGCTCCTATAATTCACCCCTCCACTTT. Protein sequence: CASSLGSYNSPLHF.

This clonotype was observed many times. CDR3 DNA sequence: TGCAGTGCTAGAACAGGTTTGGATGAGCAGTTCTTC. Amino acids: CSARTGLDEQFF. The rearrangement links TRBV20-1 to TRBJ2-1, with D perhaps matching TRBD1 (5 bases). V lost 2 bases to trimming and J lost 8 bases, with 10 bases between them. This CDR3 contains 12 residues. The germline V gene encodes CDR1 DFQATT and CDR2 SNEGSKA (reference sequence).

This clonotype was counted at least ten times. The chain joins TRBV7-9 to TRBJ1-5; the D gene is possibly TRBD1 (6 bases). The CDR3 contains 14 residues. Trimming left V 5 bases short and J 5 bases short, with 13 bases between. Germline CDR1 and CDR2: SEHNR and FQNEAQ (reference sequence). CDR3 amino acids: CASSRGRGHQPQHF. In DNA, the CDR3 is TGTGCCAGCAGCCGGGGACGGGGGCATCAGCCCCAGCATTTT.

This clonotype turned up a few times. This CDR3 is CASSPRRFSGANVLTF. DNA of the CDR3: TGTGCCAGCTCACCTAGACGGTTCTCTGGGGCCAACGTCCTGACTTTC. V gene TRBV18 combines with J gene TRBJ2-6; D remains unclear. This CDR3 is built from 16 residues. CDR1 KGHSH and CDR2 LQKENI come from the germline V gene. With 3 bases removed from V and 0 bases from J, the gap between germline ends came to 9 bases.

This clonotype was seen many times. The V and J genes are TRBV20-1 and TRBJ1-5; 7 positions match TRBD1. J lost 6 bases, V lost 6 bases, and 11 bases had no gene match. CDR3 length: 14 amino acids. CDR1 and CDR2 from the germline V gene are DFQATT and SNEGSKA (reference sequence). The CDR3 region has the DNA TGCAGTGCCACCTCAGGGGGAGAGAGTCAGCCCCAGCATTTT. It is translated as CSATSGGESQPQHF.

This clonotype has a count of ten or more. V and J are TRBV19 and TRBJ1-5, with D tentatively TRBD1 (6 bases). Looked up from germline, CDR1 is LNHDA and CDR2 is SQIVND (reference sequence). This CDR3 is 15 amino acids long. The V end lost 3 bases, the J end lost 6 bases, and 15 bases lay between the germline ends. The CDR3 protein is CASSMWGQGGQPQHF. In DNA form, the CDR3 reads TGTGCCAGTAGTATGTGGGGGCAGGGAGGTCAGCCCCAGCATTTT.

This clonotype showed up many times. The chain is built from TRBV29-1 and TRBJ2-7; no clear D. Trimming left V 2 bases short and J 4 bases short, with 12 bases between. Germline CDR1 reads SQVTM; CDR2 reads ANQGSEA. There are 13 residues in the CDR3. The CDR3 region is CSVEYTEGYEQYF. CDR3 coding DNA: TGCAGCGTTGAATATACAGAAGGATACGAGCAGTACTTC.

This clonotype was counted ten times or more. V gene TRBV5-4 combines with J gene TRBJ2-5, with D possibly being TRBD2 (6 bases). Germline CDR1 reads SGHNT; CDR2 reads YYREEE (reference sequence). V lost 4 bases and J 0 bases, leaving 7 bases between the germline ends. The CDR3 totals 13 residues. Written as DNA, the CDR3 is TGTGCCAGCAGCCGGGGGTACCAAGAGACCCAGTACTTC. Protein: CASSRGYQETQYF.

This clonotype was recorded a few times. The CDR3 coding sequence is TGCAGCGTTCGCGGGGGGCCGACATACAATGAGCAGTTCTTC. Its protein is CSVRGGPTYNEQFF. The chain is built from TRBV29-1 and TRBJ2-1; TRBD2 matches 8 bases. CDR3 length: 14 amino acids. Germline V CDR1 and CDR2: SQVTM, ANQGSEA. V trimming: 5 bases; J trimming: 4 bases; junction bases outside the gene matches: 7.

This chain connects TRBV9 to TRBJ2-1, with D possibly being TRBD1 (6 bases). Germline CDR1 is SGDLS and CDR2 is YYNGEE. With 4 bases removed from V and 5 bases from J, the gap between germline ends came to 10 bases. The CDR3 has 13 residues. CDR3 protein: CASSSEGDNEQFF. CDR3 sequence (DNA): TGTGCCAGCAGCTCAGAGGGGGACAATGAGCAGTTCTTC.

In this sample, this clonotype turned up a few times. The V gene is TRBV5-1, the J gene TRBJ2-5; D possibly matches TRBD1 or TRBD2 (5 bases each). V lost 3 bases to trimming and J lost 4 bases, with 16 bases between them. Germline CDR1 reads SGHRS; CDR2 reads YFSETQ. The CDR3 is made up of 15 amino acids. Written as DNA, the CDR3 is TGCGCCAGCAGCTCCGGAGGCAGGGCCCCAGAGACCCAGTACTTC. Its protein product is CASSSGGRAPETQYF.

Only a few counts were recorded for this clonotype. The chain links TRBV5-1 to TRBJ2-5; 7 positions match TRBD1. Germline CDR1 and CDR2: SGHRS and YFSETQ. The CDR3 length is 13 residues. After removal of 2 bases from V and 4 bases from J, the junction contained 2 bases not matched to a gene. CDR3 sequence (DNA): TGCGCCAGCAGCTTTGCAGGGGGAGAGACCCAGTACTTC. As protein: CASSFAGGETQYF. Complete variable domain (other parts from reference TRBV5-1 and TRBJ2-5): KAGVTQTPRYLIKTRGQQVTLSCSPISGHRSVSWYQQTPGQGLQFLFEYFSETQRNKGNFPGRFSGRQFSNSRSEMNVSTLELGDSALYLCASSFAGGETQYFGPGTRLLVL.

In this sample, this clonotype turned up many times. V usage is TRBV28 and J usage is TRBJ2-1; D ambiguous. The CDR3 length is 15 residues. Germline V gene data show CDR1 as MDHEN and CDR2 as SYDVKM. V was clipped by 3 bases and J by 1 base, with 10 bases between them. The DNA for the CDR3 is TGTGCCAGCAGTTTTCAGCGTAGGTCCTACAATGAGCAGTTCTTC. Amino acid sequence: CASSFQRRSYNEQFF. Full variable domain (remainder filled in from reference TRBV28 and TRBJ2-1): DVKVTQSSRYLVKRTGEKVFLECVQDMDHENMFWYRQDPGLGLRLIYFSYDVKMKEKGDIPEGYSVSREKKERFSLILESASTNQTSMYLCASSFQRRSYNEQFFGPGTRLTVL.

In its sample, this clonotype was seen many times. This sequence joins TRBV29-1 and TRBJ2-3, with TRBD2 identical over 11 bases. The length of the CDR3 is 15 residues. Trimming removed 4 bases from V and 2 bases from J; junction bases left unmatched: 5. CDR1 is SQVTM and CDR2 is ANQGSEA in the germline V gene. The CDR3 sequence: CSVVPGLAATDTQYF. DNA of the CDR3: TGCAGCGTTGTTCCGGGACTAGCGGCCACAGATACGCAGTATTTT.

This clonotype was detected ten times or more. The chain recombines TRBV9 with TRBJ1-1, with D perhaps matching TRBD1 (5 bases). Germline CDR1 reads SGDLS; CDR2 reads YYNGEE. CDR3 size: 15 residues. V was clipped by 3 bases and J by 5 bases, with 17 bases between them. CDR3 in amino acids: CASSAFPGMRTEAFF. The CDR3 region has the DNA TGTGCCAGCAGCGCCTTTCCAGGGATGAGAACTGAAGCTTTCTTT.

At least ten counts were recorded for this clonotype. CDR3 sequence (DNA): TGCAGCGTTGAAGATGGGACAGGAGCCTCCGACGGGCAGTACTTC. It codes for CSVEDGTGASDGQYF. V gene TRBV29-1 combines with J gene TRBJ2-7, with 8 bases fitting TRBD1. The J segment lost 9 bases and the V segment lost 0 bases, leaving 13 bases of the junction unmatched. The CDR3 is 15 amino acids. The germline V gene has CDR1 SQVTM and CDR2 ANQGSEA.

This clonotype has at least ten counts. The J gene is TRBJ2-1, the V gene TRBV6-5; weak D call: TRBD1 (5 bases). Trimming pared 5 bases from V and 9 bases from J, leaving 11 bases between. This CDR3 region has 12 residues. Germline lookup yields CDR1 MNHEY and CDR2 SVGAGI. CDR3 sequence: CASSPQGVEQFF. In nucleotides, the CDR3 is TGTGCCAGCAGTCCCCAGGGTGTTGAGCAGTTCTTC.

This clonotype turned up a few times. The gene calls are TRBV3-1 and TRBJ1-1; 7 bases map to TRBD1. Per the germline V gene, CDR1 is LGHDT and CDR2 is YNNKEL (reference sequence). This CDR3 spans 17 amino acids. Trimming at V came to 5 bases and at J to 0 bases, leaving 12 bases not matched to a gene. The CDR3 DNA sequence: TGTGCCAGCAGCGAACAGGGGAAAGCTTATTTGAACACTGAAGCTTTCTTT. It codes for CASSEQGKAYLNTEAFF.

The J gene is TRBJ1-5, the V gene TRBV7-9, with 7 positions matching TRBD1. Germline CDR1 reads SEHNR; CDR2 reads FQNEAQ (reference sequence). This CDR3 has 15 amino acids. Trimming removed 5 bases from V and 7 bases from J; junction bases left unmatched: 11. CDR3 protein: CASSPQGGGGQPQHF. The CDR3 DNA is TGTGCCAGCAGCCCCCAGGGGGGCGGGGGACAGCCCCAGCATTTT.